The rows below give T cell receptor beta chains drawn from one sample of a study of T cells expressing NK-cell markers. From the 5' RACE reads, TCRdb lists one entry per CDR3 protein and no DNA. Recorded for this sample: hundreds of thousands of distinct CDR3 sequences. The sample was blood T cells: a sorted CD56 or NKG2C T cell subset, CD4+ or CD8+ T cells, or bulk PBMC T cells (not recorded which). These receptors were collected from a woman between 18 and 70 years old in good health. Both conserved end residues are part of each CDR3.

V	J	CDR3
TRBV6-5	TRBJ1-2	CASSYSVVWYGYTF
TRBV20-1	TRBJ1-3	CSARLIDTIYF
TRBV4-2	TRBJ1-6	CASSQDHSPLHF
TRBV28	TRBJ2-1	CASSFASLAGNNEQFF
TRBV24-1	TRBJ2-7	CATSGGGRAAEQYF
TRBV9	TRBJ1-6	CASSGDGQVNSPLHF
TRBV27	TRBJ1-1	CASSSRAKNTEAFF
TRBV7-9	TRBJ2-5	CASSWGAKETQYF
TRBV27	TRBJ2-7	CASSLLGLSGRLREQYF
TRBV28	TRBJ1-5	CASSLPGTVVNQPQHF
TRBV12-3/TRBV12-4	TRBJ1-1	CASRGTGRPGAFF
TRBV5-6	TRBJ2-1	CASSLGRGRYEQFF
TRBV5-1	TRBJ2-1	CASSLAFSLYNEQFF
TRBV20-1	TRBJ2-3	CSALSRGVTDTQYF
TRBV5-1	TRBJ1-1	CASSLDGLNTEAFF
TRBV7-2	TRBJ2-7	CASVSGSSYEQYF
TRBV7-2	TRBJ1-1	CASSLGASGRWFTEAFF
TRBV20-1	TRBJ2-5	CSAPTLIGETQYF
TRBV20-1	TRBJ1-6	CSARDGAVSYNSPLHF
TRBV20-1	TRBJ2-1	CSASAREGLDEQFF
TRBV29-1	TRBJ2-5	CSAVSGQETQYF
TRBV6-1	TRBJ1-1	CASSSPRGLDTEAFF
TRBV9	TRBJ1-1	CATPAPGSRTEAFF
TRBV20-1	TRBJ1-2	CSAPNRGLGYGYTF